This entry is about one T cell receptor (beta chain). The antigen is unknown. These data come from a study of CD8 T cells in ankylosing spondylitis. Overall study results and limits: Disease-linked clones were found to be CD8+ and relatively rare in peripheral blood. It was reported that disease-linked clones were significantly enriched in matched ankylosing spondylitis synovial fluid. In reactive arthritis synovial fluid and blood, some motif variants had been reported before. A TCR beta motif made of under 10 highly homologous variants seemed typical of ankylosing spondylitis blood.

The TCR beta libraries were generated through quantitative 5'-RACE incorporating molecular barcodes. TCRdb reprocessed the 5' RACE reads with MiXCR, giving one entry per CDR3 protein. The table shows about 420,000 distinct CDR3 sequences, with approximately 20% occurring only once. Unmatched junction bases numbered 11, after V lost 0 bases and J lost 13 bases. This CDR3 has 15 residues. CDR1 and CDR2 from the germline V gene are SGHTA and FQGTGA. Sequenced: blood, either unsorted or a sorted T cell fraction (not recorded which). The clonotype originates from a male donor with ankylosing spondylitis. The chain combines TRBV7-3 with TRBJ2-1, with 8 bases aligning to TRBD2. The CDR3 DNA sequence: TGTGCCAGCAGCTTAACGGGGCAATCTAGCGGGTATCAGTTCTTC. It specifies CASSLTGQSSGYQFF. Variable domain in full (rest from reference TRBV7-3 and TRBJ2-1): GAGVSQTPSNKVTEKGKYVELRCDPISGHTALYWYRQSLGQGPEFLIYFQGTGAADDSGLPNDRFFAVRPEGSVSTLKIQRTERGDSAVYLCASSLTGQSSGYQFFGPGTRLTVL.